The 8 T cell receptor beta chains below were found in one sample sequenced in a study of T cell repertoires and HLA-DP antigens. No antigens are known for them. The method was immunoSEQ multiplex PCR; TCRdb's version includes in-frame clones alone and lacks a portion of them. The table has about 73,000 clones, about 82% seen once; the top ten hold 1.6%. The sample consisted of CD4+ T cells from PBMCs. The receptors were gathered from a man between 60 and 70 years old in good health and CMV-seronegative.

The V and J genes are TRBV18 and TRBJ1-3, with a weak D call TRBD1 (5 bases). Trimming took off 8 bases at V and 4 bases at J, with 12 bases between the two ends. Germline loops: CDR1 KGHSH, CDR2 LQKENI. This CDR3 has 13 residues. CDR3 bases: TGTGCCAGCCATCAGGGATCCGGAAACACCATATATTTT. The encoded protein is CASHQGSGNTIYF.

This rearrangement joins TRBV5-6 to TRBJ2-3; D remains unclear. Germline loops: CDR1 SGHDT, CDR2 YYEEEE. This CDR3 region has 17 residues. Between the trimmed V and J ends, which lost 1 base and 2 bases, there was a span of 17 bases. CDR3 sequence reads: CASSLRSGPENTDTQYF. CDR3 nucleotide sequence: TGTGCCAGCAGCTTGAGGTCCGGGCCCGAGAACACAGATACGCAGTATTTT. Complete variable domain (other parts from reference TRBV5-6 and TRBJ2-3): DAGVTQSPTHLIKTRGQQVTLRCSPKSGHDTVSWYQQALGQGPQFIFQYYEEEERQRGNFPDRFSGHQFPNYSSELNVNALLLGDSALYLCASSLRSGPENTDTQYFGPGTRLTVL.

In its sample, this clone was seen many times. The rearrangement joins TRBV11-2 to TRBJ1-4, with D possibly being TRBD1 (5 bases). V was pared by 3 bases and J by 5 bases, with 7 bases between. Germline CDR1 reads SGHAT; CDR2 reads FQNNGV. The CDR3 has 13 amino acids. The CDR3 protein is CASSFDRNEKLFF. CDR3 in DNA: TGTGCCAGCAGCTTTGACAGAAATGAAAAACTGTTTTTT.

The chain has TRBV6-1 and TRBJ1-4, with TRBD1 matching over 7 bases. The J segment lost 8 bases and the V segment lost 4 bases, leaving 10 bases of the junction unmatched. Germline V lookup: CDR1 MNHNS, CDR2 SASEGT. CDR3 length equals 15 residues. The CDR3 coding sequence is TGTGCCAGCAGTGTCACAGGGGCTGCGGGGGAAAAACTGTTTTTT. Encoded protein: CASSVTGAAGEKLFF.

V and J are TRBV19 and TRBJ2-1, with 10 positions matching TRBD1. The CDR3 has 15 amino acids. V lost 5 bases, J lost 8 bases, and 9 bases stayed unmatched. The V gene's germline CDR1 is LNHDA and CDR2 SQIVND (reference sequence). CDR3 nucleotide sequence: TGTGCCAGTAGTTCTGCGGGACAGGGGTTCGATGAGCAGTTCTTC. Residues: CASSSAGQGFDEQFF. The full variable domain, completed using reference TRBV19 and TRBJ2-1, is DGGITQSPKYLFRKEGQNVTLSCEQNLNHDAMYWYRQDPGQGLRLIYYSQIVNDFQKGDIAEGYSVSREKKESFPLTVTSAQKNPTAFYLCASSSAGQGFDEQFFGPGTRLTVL.

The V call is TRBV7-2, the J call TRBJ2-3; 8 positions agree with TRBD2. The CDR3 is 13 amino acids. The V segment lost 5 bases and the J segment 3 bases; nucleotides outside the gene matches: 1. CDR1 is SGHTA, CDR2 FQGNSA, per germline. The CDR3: CASSPSGTDTQYF. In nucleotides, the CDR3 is TGTGCCAGCAGCCCTAGCGGGACAGATACGCAGTATTTT.

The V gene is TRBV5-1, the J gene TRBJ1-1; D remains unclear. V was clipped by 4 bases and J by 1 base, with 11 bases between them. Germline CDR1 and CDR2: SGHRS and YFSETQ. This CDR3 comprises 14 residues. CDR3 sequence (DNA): TGCGCCAGCAGCGAATCGACGGGGAACACTGAAGCTTTCTTT. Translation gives CASSESTGNTEAFF.

This chain's CDR3 is CASSLNSQETQYF. The CDR3 nucleotides read TGTGCCAGCAGCTTAAACAGCCAAGAGACCCAGTACTTC. The chain recombines TRBV11-2 with TRBJ2-5; no reliable D call. V lost 2 bases and J 1 base, leaving 5 bases between the germline ends. The CDR3 contains 13 residues. Per germline, CDR1 SGHAT and CDR2 FQNNGV.